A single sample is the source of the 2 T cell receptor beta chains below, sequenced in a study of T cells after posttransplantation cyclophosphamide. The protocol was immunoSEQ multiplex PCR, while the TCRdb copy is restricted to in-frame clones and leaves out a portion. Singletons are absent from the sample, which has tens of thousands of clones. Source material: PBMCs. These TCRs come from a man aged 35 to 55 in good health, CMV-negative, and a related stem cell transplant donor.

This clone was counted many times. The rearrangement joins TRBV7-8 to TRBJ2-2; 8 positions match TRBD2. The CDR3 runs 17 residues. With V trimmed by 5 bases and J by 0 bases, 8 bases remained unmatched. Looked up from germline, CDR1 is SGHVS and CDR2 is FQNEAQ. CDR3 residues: CASSPRGSGTNTGELFF. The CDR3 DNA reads TGTGCCAGCAGCCCCCGTGGTAGCGGGACGAACACCGGGGAGCTGTTTTTT. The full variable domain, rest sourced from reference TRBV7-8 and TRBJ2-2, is GAGVSQSPRYKVAKRGQDVALRCDPISGHVSLFWYQQALGQGPEFLTYFQNEAQLDKSGLPSDRFFAERPEGSVSTLKIQRTQQEDSAVYLCASSPRGSGTNTGELFFGEGSRLTVL.

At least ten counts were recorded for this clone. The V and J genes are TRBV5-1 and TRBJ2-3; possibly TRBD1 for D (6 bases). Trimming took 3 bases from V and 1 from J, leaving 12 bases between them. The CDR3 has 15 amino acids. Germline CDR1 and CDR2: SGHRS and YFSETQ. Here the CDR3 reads CASSSWGQGTDTQYF. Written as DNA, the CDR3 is TGCGCCAGCAGCTCTTGGGGGCAGGGCACAGATACGCAGTATTTT.